This TCR beta chain derives from a study of T cell changes during pregnancy in multiple sclerosis. The protocol was immunoSEQ multiplex PCR, while the TCRdb copy is restricted to in-frame clones and leaves out a portion. Of about 58,000 clones detected, roughly 93% appear once; the ten largest clones hold approximately 3.8%. The V gene lost 8 bases and the J gene lost 2 bases, with 18 bases spanning the gap. CDR1 and CDR2 from the germline V gene are LNHDA and SQIVND (reference sequence). The CDR3 has 15 residues. This TCR was sampled from a female donor with multiple sclerosis, enrolled in a pregnancy study. The V gene is TRBV19, the J gene TRBJ1-1, with D possibly matching TRBD1 (6 bases). Sequenced here: CD8+ T cells from peripheral blood mononuclear cells, sampled in the second trimester of pregnancy. The CDR3 nucleotides are TGTGCCAGTCCTCCCCCCTGGGGGCTTAACACTGAAGCTTTCTTT. As protein: CASPPPWGLNTEAFF.